This T cell receptor beta chain was sequenced during a study of blood T cell repertoires in COVID-19. Turning to the study itself: Italy, Spain and the United States were the sources of the convalescent and acute COVID-19 samples. Sources were T cells, B-cell-depleted T cells, or PBMCs; the material itself was cDNA or gDNA.

The germline gives CDR1 DFQATT, CDR2 SNEGSKA (reference sequence). CDR3 size: 16 residues. V dropped 3 bases and J dropped 0 bases, with 15 bases sitting between them. In the authors' workflow: Reference gene primer amplification gave nucleated cell count estimates. Measured with immunoSEQ multiplex PCR; TCRdb has only the in-frame clones, and not every one. The V and J calls and clone size were taken over from that table, and D and trimming were inferred from the DNA. Of tens of thousands of clones listed, 82% are singletons. The sample was peripheral blood. V is TRBV20-1 and J is TRBJ2-1; a weak D match, TRBD2 (5 bases). The sequence was collected from a woman in her sixties with acute or convalescent COVID-19. CDR3: CSASPPQRSSYNEQFF. The CDR3 DNA reads TGCAGTGCTAGTCCTCCCCAGCGGAGCTCCTACAATGAGCAGTTCTTC.